What follows are 22 T cell receptor beta chains derived from one specimen sequenced in a study of T cell repertoires in cytomegalovirus infection. One entry per CDR3 protein, called by TCRdb with MiXCR from the reads. The sample comprises under 600,000 distinct CDR3 sequences, about 15% of which are singletons, and 20% to 30% rests with the top ten. Sequences were obtained from CD8+ T cells from PBMCs. These receptors originate from a human donor in good health (CMV status not recorded). Some clones in this sample may be carry-over from other donors' samples.

The gene calls are TRBV27 and TRBJ2-7; tentatively, D is TRBD1 (6 bases). Germline V gene sequence: CDR1 MNHEY, CDR2 SMNVEV (reference sequence). The CDR3 totals 13 residues. V lost 6 bases and J lost 2, with 11 bases in between. CDR3 DNA sequence: TGTGCCAGCAGGACACAGGGTACCTACGAGCAGTACTTC. It encodes CASRTQGTYEQYF.

Ten or more counts support this clonotype. CDR3 nucleotide sequence: TGTGCCAGCAGCCTCCGCCGGGAGAGGGCCGAGCAGTACTTC. Amino acids: CASSLRRERAEQYF. This rearrangement joins TRBV6-2 or TRBV6-3 to TRBJ2-7, with a weak D call TRBD2 (6 bases). Trimming pared 6 bases from V and 6 bases from J, leaving 18 bases between. This CDR3 contains 14 residues. Germline CDR1 and CDR2: MNHEY and SVGEGT.

This clonotype was counted many times. The chain combines TRBV7-8 with TRBJ2-2; D gene uncertain. The germline V and J ends were trimmed by 5 bases and 0 bases, with 13 bases remaining between them. This CDR3 comprises 16 residues. Germline assignment: CDR1 SGHVS and CDR2 FQNEAQ. The CDR3 sequence: CASSTRALSNTGELFF. The CDR3 region has the DNA TGTGCCAGCAGCACCCGGGCCCTCTCGAACACCGGGGAGCTGTTTTTT.

This clonotype appeared many times. V usage is TRBV7-8 and J usage is TRBJ2-2, with D hard to call. Between the trimmed V and J ends, which lost 0 bases and 1 base, there was a span of 6 bases. From germline, CDR1 is SGHVS and CDR2 FQNEAQ. This CDR3 has 15 residues. DNA for the CDR3: TGTGCCAGCAGCTTAGCCACGATGAACACCGGGGAGCTGTTTTTT. Amino acids: CASSLATMNTGELFF.

This clonotype was detected many times. This chain joins TRBV15 and TRBJ1-4; D uncertain. Germline V CDR1 and CDR2: LNHNV, YYDKDF (reference sequence). The V end was cut by 0 bases, the J end by 0 bases, with 17 bases between. The CDR3 consists of 19 residues. DNA for the CDR3: TGTGCCACCAGCAGAGAAGGAATGGGAGGACTAGCAACTAATGAAAAACTGTTTTTT. The encoded protein is CATSREGMGGLATNEKLFF.

Many counts were recorded for this clonotype. Here the CDR3 reads CAISDDRRETQYF. The CDR3 DNA reads as TGTGCCATCAGTGACGACAGGAGGGAGACCCAGTACTTC. The chain employs TRBV10-3 and TRBJ2-5; D is perhaps TRBD1 (6 bases). V gave up 3 bases and J gave up 5 bases, with 10 bases separating them. The CDR3 loop spans 13 amino acids. The germline CDR1 and CDR2 sequences are ENHRY and SYGVKD.

This chain connects TRBV28 to TRBJ2-2; D is tentatively TRBD1 or TRBD2 (5 bases each). CDR3 length equals 14 residues. V was cut by 10 bases and J by 4 bases, with 16 bases left in between. Germline-derived CDR1 and CDR2 are MDHEN and SYDVKM. CDR3 sequence reads: CATSGTCGTGELFF. In DNA form, the CDR3 reads TGTGCCACTTCCGGGACCTGTGGCACCGGGGAGCTGTTTTTT.

This chain uses TRBV5-1 with TRBJ2-2, with 7 bases lining up with TRBD2. CDR1 is SGHRS and CDR2 is YFSETQ in the germline V gene. With V trimmed by 0 bases and J by 4 bases, 12 bases remained unmatched. The CDR3 length is 18 residues. The CDR3 protein is CASSLDPRERVPTGELFF. The CDR3 region has the DNA TGCGCCAGCAGCTTGGACCCGCGGGAGAGAGTGCCCACCGGGGAGCTGTTTTTT.

This sequence joins TRBV27 and TRBJ1-1, with D possibly being TRBD1 (5 bases). This CDR3 has 14 amino acids. V lost 0 bases and J 6 bases, leaving 11 bases between the germline ends. The germline CDR1 and CDR2 sequences are MNHEY and SMNVEV (reference sequence). The CDR3 loop is CASSLSQGRAEAFF. Here the CDR3 DNA reads TGTGCCAGCAGTTTATCTCAGGGTCGGGCTGAAGCTTTCTTT.

In this sample, this clonotype turned up once. Sequence at one end of the junction differs from germline and may be a read error. The chain carries TRBV3-1 and TRBJ2-7; D ambiguous. The CDR3 sequence is 14 residues long. Germline V gene sequence: CDR1 LGHDT, CDR2 YNNKEL (reference sequence). In DNA, the CDR3 is TGTTCCAGCAGCCAAGCCGCCTTACATTACGAGCAGTACTTC. It specifies CSSSQAALHYEQYF.

Of note for this clonotype: This CDR3 is missing its conserved last phenylalanine or tryptophan, likely due to a read error. Because the CDR3's place on the DNA is in doubt, the DNA is left out and the CDR3 is given as listed by TCRdb. The chain combines TRBV6-1 with TRBJ2-7; the table's D call, TRBD1, was not checked against the DNA. Looked up from germline, CDR1 is MNHNS and CDR2 is SASEGT. The CDR3 is 14 amino acids long, termini counted. Here the CDR3 reads CASSLGPPNFEEYL.

CDR3 region: CASSFRANEQFF. The CDR3 DNA follows: TGTGCCAGCAGCTTCAGGGCCAATGAGCAGTTCTTC. The chain is built from TRBV11-1 and TRBJ2-1, with D possibly matching TRBD1 (5 bases). CDR1 SGHAT and CDR2 FQDESV come from the germline V gene (reference sequence). V gave up 3 bases and J gave up 6 bases, with 6 bases separating them. The CDR3 contains 12 residues.

This clonotype was recorded at least ten times. The V call is TRBV7-6, the J call TRBJ1-1, with a tentative D call TRBD1 (5 bases). The CDR3 is 14 residues long. Trimming took 5 bases from V and 7 from J, leaving 17 bases between them. The germline V gene has CDR1 SGHVS and CDR2 FNYEAQ. CDR3 sequence (DNA): TGTGCCAGCAGCCAAGATATCGGGACGGTTGAAGCTTTCTTT. It encodes CASSQDIGTVEAFF. Together with reference TRBV7-6 and TRBJ1-1, the CDR3 gives the full variable domain: GAGVSQSPRYKVTKRGQDVALRCDPISGHVSLYWYRQALGQGPEFLTYFNYEAQQDKSGLPNDRFSAERPEGSISTLTIQRTEQRDSAMYRCASSQDIGTVEAFFGQGTRLTVV.

In its sample, this clonotype was seen a few times. V usage is TRBV25-1 and J usage is TRBJ2-7; maybe TRBD2 (6 bases). This CDR3 contains 13 residues. In germline, CDR1 is MGHDK, CDR2 SYGVNS. Trimming shortened V by 6 bases and J by 4 bases, and 13 bases separated the two germline ends. For the CDR3, the DNA is TGTGCCAGCAGGGGCAGGGAGGCGTACGAGCAGTACTTC. It specifies CASRGREAYEQYF.

This chain connects TRBV6-6 to TRBJ2-7, with D uncertain. The CDR3 runs 12 residues. The germline V gene encodes CDR1 MNHNY and CDR2 SVGAGI (reference sequence). With 7 bases removed from V and 1 base from J, the gap between germline ends came to 8 bases. The CDR3 reads CASKTLSYEQYF. The CDR3 DNA is TGTGCCAGCAAGACTCTTTCCTACGAGCAGTACTTC.

This clonotype was detected a few times. The rearrangement joins TRBV6-6 to TRBJ2-3, with TRBD1 as a possible D gene (8 bases). The length of the CDR3 is 16 residues. From germline, CDR1 is MNHNY and CDR2 SVGAGI (reference sequence). V lost 5 bases and J 3 bases, leaving 18 bases between the germline ends. CDR3 DNA: TGTGCCAGCAGTCCACCCAAACAGGGGGGGACAGATACGCAGTATTTT. Protein sequence: CASSPPKQGGTDTQYF.

This clonotype was counted a few times. CDR3 bases: TGTGCCAGCAGGCCAGGGACAGGCTATAGCAATCAGCCCCAGCATTTT. This encodes CASRPGTGYSNQPQHF. The chain is built from TRBV2 and TRBJ1-5; 8 positions agree with TRBD1. This CDR3 is built from 16 residues. With V trimmed by 6 bases and J by 0 bases, 7 bases remained unmatched. Germline CDR1 SNHLY, CDR2 FYNNEI.

This clonotype has a count of ten or more. V gene TRBV28 combines with J gene TRBJ2-7; maybe TRBD1 (5 bases). CDR1 MDHEN and CDR2 SYDVKM come from the germline V gene. This CDR3 has 15 amino acids. The ends were cut back, 8 bases at V and 7 bases at J, with 24 bases in the middle. The CDR3 reads CASWDSPTGLREQYF. The DNA of the CDR3 is TGTGCCAGCTGGGATTCCCCAACAGGCCTCAGAGAGCAGTACTTC.

This clonotype has a handful of counts. The rearrangement joins TRBV20-1 to TRBJ1-1; TRBD1 matches at 8 bases. The CDR3 totals 14 residues. After removal of 5 bases from V and 0 bases from J, the junction contained 5 bases not matched to a gene. CDR1 is DFQATT, CDR2 SNEGSKA, per germline (reference sequence). The CDR3 DNA follows: TGCAGTGCTGTACAGACAGGGGTGAACACTGAAGCTTTCTTT. Residues: CSAVQTGVNTEAFF.

The sample holds many counts of this clonotype. V gene TRBV7-2 combines with J gene TRBJ2-7, with 10 positions matching TRBD2. The CDR3 loop spans 15 amino acids. V lost 5 bases and J lost 2; bases outside the gene matches: 6. CDR1 and CDR2 (germline): SGHTA, FQGNSA. The CDR3 region is CASSQLAGPTYEQYF. The DNA of the CDR3 is TGTGCCAGCAGCCAACTAGCGGGGCCGACCTACGAGCAGTACTTC.

The sample holds a few counts of this clonotype. The chain is built from TRBV27 and TRBJ2-1; 13 nucleotides agree with TRBD2. Germline V gene lookup returns CDR1 MNHEY and CDR2 SMNVEV (reference sequence). This CDR3 region has 16 residues. V trimming: 4 bases; J trimming: 7 bases; junction bases outside the gene matches: 7. This chain's CDR3 is CASSSGTSGGGNEQFF. The CDR3 nucleotides are TGTGCCAGCAGTTCGGGAACTAGCGGGGGGGGGAATGAGCAGTTCTTC.

This clonotype has a count of ten or more. The CDR3 bases are TGTGCCAGCAGCTCCGCGGGGGGGAGCACAGATACGCAGTATTTT. Residues: CASSSAGGSTDTQYF. The genes are TRBV7-3 and TRBJ2-3; 9 positions agree with TRBD2. The CDR3 has 15 residues. V dropped 4 bases and J dropped 0; count of bases not matched to a gene: 2. CDR1 and CDR2 from the germline V gene are SGHTA and FQGTGA.